This TCR beta chain was captured by sequencing in a study of blood T cell repertoires in COVID-19. About the study: The analysed material was cDNA or gDNA that came from T cells, B-cell-depleted T cells, or PBMCs.

Trimming stripped 4 bases from V and 8 bases from J, with 17 bases between. Germline loops: CDR1 MRHNA, CDR2 SNTAGT. The CDR3 length is 14 residues. Assay: immunoSEQ multiplex PCR; the TCRdb copy retains only in-frame clones and omits some. The sample carries about 250,000 clones, approximately 88% recorded once. Sequencing was done on a sample of peripheral blood. The clonotype originates from a woman aged 25-40 years with COVID-19, enrolled during active disease. J is TRBJ1-2 and V is TRBV6-4, with D possibly TRBD1 on 5 matching bases. The DNA of the CDR3 is TGTGCCAGCAGTGCGGCCGCTGGGGCGGAAGGCTACACCTTC. It codes for CASSAAAGAEGYTF.